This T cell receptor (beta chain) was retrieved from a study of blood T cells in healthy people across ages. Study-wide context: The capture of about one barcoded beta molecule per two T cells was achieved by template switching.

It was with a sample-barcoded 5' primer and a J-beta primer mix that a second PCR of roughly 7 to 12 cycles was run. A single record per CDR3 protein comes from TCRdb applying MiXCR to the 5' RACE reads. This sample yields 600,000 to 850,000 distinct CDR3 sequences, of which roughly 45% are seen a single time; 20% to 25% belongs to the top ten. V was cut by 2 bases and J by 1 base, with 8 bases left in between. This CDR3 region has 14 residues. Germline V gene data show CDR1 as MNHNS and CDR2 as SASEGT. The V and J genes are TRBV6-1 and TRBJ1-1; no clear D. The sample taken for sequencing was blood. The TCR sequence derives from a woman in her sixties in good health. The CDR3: CASSERRENTEAFF. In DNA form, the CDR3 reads TGTGCCAGCAGTGAAAGGAGGGAGAACACTGAAGCTTTCTTT.